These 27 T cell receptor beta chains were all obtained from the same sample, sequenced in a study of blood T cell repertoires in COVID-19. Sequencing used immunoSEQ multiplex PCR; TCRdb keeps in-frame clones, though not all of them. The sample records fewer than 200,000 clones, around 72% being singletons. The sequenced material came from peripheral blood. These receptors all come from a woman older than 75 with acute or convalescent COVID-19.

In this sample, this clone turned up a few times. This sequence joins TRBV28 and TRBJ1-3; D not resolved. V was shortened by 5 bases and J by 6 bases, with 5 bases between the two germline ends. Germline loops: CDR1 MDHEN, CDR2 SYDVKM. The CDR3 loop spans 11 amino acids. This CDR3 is CASSPSNTIYF. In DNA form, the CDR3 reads TGTGCCAGCAGTCCCTCAAACACCATATATTTT.

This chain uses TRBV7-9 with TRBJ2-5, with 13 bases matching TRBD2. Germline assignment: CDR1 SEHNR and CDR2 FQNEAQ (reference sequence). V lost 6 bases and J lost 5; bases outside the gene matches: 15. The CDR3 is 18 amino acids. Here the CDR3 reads CASRPGLAGDSGWETQYF. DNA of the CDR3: TGTGCCAGCAGACCTGGACTAGCGGGGGACTCGGGGTGGGAGACCCAGTACTTC.

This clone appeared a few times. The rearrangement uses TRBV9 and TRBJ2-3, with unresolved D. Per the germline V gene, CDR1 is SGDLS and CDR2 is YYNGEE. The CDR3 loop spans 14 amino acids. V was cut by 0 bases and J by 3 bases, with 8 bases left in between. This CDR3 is CASSVGLGTDTQYF. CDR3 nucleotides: TGTGCCAGCAGCGTAGGGCTAGGAACAGATACGCAGTATTTT.

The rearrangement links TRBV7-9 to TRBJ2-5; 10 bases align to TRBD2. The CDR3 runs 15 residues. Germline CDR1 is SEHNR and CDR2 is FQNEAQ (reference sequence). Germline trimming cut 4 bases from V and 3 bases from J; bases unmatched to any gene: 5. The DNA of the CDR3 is TGTGCCAGCAGCTCGTCAGGACTAGCGGAAGAGACCCAGTACTTC. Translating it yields CASSSSGLAEETQYF.

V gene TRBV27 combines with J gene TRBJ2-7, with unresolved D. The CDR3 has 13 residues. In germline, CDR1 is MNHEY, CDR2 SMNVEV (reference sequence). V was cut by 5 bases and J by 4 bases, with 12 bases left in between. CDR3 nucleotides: TGTGCCAGCAGTCGAGGTCGTGGGTACGAGCAGTACTTC. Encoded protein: CASSRGRGYEQYF.

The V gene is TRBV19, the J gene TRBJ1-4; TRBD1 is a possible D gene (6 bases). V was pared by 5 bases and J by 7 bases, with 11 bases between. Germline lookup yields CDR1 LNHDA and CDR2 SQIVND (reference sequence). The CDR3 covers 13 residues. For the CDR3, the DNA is TGTGCCAGTAGTGAAACAGGGTCTGAAAAACTGTTTTTT. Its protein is CASSETGSEKLFF.

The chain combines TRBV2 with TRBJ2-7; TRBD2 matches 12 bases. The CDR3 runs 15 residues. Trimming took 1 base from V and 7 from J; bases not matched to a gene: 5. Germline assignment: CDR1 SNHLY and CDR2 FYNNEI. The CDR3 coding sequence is TGTGCCAGCAGTGAAGGACTAGCGGGAGCTCGGGAGCAGTACTTC. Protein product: CASSEGLAGAREQYF.

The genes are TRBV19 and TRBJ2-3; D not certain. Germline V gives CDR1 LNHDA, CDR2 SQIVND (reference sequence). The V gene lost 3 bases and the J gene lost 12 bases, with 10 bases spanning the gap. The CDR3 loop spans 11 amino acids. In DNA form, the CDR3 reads TGTGCCAGTAGTATCGGTTTTTCACAGTATTTT. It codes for CASSIGFSQYF. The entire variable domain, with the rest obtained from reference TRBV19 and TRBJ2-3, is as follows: DGGITQSPKYLFRKEGQNVTLSCEQNLNHDAMYWYRQDPGQGLRLIYYSQIVNDFQKGDIAEGYSVSREKKESFPLTVTSAQKNPTAFYLCASSIGFSQYFGPGTRLTVL.

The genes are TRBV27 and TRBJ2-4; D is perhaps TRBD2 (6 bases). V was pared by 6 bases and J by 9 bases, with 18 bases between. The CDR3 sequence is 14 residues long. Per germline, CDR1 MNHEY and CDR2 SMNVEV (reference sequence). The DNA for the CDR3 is TGTGCCAGCAGCCTCTCCGGGACTGCCTCCATTCAGTACTTC. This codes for CASSLSGTASIQYF.

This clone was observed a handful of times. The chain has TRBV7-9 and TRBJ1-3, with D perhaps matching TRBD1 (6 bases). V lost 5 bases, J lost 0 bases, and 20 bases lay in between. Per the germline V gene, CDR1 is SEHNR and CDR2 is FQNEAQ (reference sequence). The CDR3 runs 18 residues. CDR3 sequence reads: CASSQSWGGRLSGNTIYF. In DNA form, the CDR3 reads TGTGCCAGCAGCCAAAGTTGGGGGGGCCGTCTCTCTGGAAACACCATATATTTT.

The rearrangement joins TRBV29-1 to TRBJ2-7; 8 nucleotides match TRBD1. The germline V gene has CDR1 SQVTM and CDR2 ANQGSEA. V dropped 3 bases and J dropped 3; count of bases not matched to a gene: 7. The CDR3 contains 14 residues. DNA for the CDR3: TGCAGCGTTGAGTGGACAGGGAAGGGCTACGAGCAGTACTTC. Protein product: CSVEWTGKGYEQYF.

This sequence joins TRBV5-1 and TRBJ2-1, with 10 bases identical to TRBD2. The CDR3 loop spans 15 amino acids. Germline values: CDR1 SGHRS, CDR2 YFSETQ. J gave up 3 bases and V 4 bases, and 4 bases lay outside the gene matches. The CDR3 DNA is TGCGCCAGCAGCAAAACTAGCGGGAACTACAATGAGCAGTTCTTC. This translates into CASSKTSGNYNEQFF.

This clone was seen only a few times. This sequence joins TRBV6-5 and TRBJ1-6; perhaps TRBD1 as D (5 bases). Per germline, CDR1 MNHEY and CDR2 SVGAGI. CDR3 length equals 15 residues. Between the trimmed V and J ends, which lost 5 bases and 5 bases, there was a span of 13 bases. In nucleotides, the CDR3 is TGTGCCAGCAGTCGGGGGACCCCAAATAATTCACCCCTCCACTTT. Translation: CASSRGTPNNSPLHF.

The CDR3: CASRRGGEGNTIYF. The CDR3 DNA reads TGTGCCAGTAGACGGGGGGGCGAGGGAAACACCATATATTTT. The chain recombines TRBV27 with TRBJ1-3, with D possibly TRBD1 on 6 matching bases. Between the trimmed V and J ends, which lost 9 bases and 4 bases, there was a span of 16 bases. The CDR3 loop spans 14 amino acids. Germline CDR1 MNHEY, CDR2 SMNVEV (reference sequence).

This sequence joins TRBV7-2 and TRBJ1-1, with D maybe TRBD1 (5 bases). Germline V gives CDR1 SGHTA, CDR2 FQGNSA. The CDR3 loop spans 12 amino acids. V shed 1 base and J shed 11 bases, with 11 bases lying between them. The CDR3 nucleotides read TGTGCCAGCAGCTTAGGGCCAGGGCGGGCTTTCTTT. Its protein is CASSLGPGRAFF.

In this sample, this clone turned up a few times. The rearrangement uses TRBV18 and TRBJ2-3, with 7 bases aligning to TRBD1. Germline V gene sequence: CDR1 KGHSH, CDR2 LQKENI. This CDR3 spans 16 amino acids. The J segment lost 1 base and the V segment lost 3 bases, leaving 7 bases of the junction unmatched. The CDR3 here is CASSPQTGLGTDTQYF. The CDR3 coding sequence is TGTGCCAGCTCACCCCAGACAGGGCTTGGCACAGATACGCAGTATTTT.

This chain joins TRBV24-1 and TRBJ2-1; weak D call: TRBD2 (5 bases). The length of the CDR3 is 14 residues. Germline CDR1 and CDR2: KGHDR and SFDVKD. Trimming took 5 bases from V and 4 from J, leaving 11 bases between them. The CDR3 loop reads CATSGGRNYNEQFF. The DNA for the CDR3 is TGTGCCACCAGTGGCGGGCGCAATTACAATGAGCAGTTCTTC.

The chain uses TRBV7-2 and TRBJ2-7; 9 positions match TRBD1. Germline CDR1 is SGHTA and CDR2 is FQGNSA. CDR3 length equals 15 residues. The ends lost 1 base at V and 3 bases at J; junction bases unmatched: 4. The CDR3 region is CASSLGGTGFYEQYF. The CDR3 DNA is TGTGCCAGCAGCTTAGGGGGGACAGGGTTCTACGAGCAGTACTTC.

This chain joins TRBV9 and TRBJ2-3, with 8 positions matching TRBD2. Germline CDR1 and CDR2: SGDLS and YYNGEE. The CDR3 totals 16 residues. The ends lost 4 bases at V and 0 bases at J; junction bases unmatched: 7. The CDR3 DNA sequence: TGTGCCAGCAGCCCAAGACTAGCGCCAAGCACAGATACGCAGTATTTT. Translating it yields CASSPRLAPSTDTQYF. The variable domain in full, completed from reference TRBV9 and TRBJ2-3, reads DSGVTQTPKHLITATGQRVTLRCSPRSGDLSVYWYQQSLDQGLQFLIQYYNGEERAKGNILERFSAQQFPDLHSELNLSSLELGDSALYFCASSPRLAPSTDTQYFGPGTRLTVL.

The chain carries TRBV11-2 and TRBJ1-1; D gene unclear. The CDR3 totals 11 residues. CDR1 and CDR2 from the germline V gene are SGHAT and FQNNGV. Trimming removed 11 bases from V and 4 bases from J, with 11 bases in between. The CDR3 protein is CAYTTGTEAFF. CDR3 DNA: TGTGCCTACACCACGGGCACTGAAGCTTTCTTT.

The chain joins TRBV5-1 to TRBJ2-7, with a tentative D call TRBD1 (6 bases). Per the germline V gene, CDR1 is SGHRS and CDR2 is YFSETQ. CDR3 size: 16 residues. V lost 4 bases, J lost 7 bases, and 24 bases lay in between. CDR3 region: CASSATGTTLSREQYF. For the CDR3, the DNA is TGCGCCAGCAGCGCCACCGGGACAACTCTCTCTCGAGAGCAGTACTTC. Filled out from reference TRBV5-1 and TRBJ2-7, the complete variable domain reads KAGVTQTPRYLIKTRGQQVTLSCSPISGHRSVSWYQQTPGQGLQFLFEYFSETQRNKGNFPGRFSGRQFSNSRSEMNVSTLELGDSALYLCASSATGTTLSREQYFGPGTRLTVT.

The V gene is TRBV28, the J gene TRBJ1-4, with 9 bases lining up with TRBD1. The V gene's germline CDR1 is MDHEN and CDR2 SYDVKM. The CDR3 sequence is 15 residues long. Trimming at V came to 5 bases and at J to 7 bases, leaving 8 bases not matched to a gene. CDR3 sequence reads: CASSAPTGGGEKLFF. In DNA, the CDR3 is TGTGCCAGCAGTGCCCCGACAGGGGGAGGTGAAAAACTGTTTTTT.

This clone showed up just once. The CDR3 bases are TGTGCCACGACAGGTTCGAACTATGGCTACACCTTC. This codes for CATTGSNYGYTF. This rearrangement joins TRBV10-3 to TRBJ1-2, with D perhaps matching TRBD1 (6 bases). The V gene's germline CDR1 is ENHRY and CDR2 SYGVKD. This CDR3 has 12 residues. The V end was cut by 10 bases, the J end by 2 bases, with 11 bases between.

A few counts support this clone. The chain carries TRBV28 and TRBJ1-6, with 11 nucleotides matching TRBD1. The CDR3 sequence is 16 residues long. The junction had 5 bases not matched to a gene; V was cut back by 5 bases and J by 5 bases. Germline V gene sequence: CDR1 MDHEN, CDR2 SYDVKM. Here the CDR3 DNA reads TGTGCCAGCAGTCCCGGGGACAGGGGGGATAATTCACCCCTCCACTTT. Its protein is CASSPGDRGDNSPLHF.

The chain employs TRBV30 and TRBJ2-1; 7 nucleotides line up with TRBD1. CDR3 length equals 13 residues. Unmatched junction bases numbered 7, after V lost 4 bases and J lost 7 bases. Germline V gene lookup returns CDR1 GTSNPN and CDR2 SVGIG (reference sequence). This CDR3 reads CAWKTTGRNEQFF. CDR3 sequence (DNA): TGTGCCTGGAAGACGACAGGGCGGAATGAGCAGTTCTTC.

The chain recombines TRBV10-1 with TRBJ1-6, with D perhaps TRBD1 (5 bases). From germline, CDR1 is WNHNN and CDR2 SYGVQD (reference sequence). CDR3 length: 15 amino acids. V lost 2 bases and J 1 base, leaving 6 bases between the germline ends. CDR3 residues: CASSEQGSYNSPLHF. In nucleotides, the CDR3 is TGCGCCAGCAGTGAGCAGGGTTCCTATAATTCACCCCTCCACTTT.

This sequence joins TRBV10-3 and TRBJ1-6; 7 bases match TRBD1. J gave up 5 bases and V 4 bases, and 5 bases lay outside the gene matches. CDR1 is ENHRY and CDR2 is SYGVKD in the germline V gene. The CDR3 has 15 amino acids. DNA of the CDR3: TGTGCCATCAGTGGCCGCAGGGGGGATAATTCACCCCTCCACTTT. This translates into CAISGRRGDNSPLHF.